The clone carrying this TCR beta chain was detected only once. The investigators amplified TCR beta CDR3 regions from RNA transcripts. A first-round RT-PCR of the TCR CDR3 used the HTBI primer set. TCRdb re-analysed the multiplex PCR reads in MiXCR, keeping a single row per CDR3 protein. Here the sample spans hundreds of thousands of distinct CDR3 sequences, over 35% being singletons. Per the germline V gene, CDR1 is LNHDA and CDR2 is SQIVND (reference sequence). The CDR3 has 13 amino acids. Between the trimmed V and J ends, which lost 7 bases and 8 bases, there was a span of 17 bases. This entry comes from a study of T cells in Graves' hyperthyroidism and ophthalmopathy.

The clonotype was recovered from a man aged 18 to 30 with Graves' hyperthyroidism. The sample was blood. The chain uses TRBV19 and TRBJ1-2; no reliable D call. This chain's CDR3 is CASTLLGKKGYTF. In DNA, the CDR3 is TGTGCCAGTACCCTCCTGGGGAAGAAGGGCTACACCTTC.